This entry lists 14 T cell receptor beta chains sequenced from one sample in a study of blood T cells in healthy people across ages (dated by TCRdb to the mid-2010s). Libraries were constructed by 5' RACE. TCRdb records Illumina HiSeq 2500 as the sequencer. A second PCR of roughly 6 to 12 cycles was run with a J-beta primer mix and a sample-barcoded 5' primer. TCRdb passed the public sequencing reads through fastp at Q25 and MiXCR, retaining productive beta sequences. Every entry covers one CDR3 protein and lists the most common genes and DNA from its rows. The sample table lists about 640,000 distinct CDR3 sequences, 58% of them with a count of one. The ten largest clonotypes hold 30% to 40% of the sample. The specimen sequenced was blood. Every receptor here comes from a man in his sixties in good health.

V and J are TRBV15 and TRBJ1-5, with TRBD1 matching over 7 bases. V lost 5 bases, J lost 3 bases, and 7 bases stayed unmatched. CDR3 length: 15 amino acids. Germline CDR1 reads LNHNV; CDR2 reads YYDKDF (reference sequence). The CDR3 protein is CATSARTGYNQPQHF. CDR3 in DNA: TGTGCCACCAGCGCGCGGACAGGTTACAATCAGCCCCAGCATTTT.

This clonotype was detected once. This chain links TRBV5-1 with TRBJ1-6; the match to TRBD1 covers 10 bases. V shed 4 bases, J shed 3 bases, and the junction held 7 bases outside the gene matches. Germline lookup yields CDR1 SGHRS and CDR2 YFSETQ. The CDR3 loop spans 17 amino acids. CDR3 in amino acids: CASSLRGTGVYNSPLHF. DNA of the CDR3: TGCGCCAGCAGCCTGCGGGGGACAGGGGTCTATAATTCACCCCTCCACTTT.

Here the CDR3 reads CASRRFSRAGANVLTF. The DNA of the CDR3 is TGTGCCAGCAGACGATTTTCACGGGCTGGGGCCAACGTCCTGACTTTC. V gene TRBV2 combines with J gene TRBJ2-6, with D uncertain. Germline CDR1 is SNHLY and CDR2 is FYNNEI. CDR3 size: 16 residues. Deletions cut 6 bases from V and 2 bases from J, with 14 bases between. The full variable domain, completed using reference TRBV2 and TRBJ2-6, is EPEVTQTPSHQVTQMGQEVILRCVPISNHLYFYWYRQILGQKVEFLVSFYNNEISEKSEIFDDQFSVERPDGSNFTLKIRSTKLEDSAMYFCASRRFSRAGANVLTFGAGSRLTVL.

This CDR3 is CASSPVRSGGCSEQYF. The DNA for the CDR3 is TGTGCCAGCAGTCCGGTACGATCGGGGGGCTGTAGCGAGCAGTACTTC. The V gene is TRBV6-5, the J gene TRBJ2-4, with a tentative D call TRBD2 (7 bases). The tail of the sequence fits TRBJ2-7 better, so the J call may be wrong. CDR3 length: 16 amino acids. Looked up from germline, CDR1 is MNHEY and CDR2 is SVGAGI.

In nucleotides, the CDR3 is TGCGCCAGCAGCCAAGGTGGGGCTTTGAACACTGAAGCTTTCTTT. It is translated as CASSQGGALNTEAFF. The chain recombines TRBV4-1 with TRBJ1-1; TRBD1 is a possible D gene (5 bases). Trimming shortened V by 1 base and J by 0 bases, and 9 bases separated the two germline ends. CDR1 is MGHRA and CDR2 is YSYEKL in the germline V gene. CDR3 length: 15 residues.

This clonotype was detected only a few times. The chain has TRBV29-1 and TRBJ1-2; no clear D gene. The CDR3 loop spans 13 amino acids. Germline V gene sequence: CDR1 SQVTM, CDR2 ANQGSEA. V was shortened by 0 bases and J by 8 bases, with 13 bases between the two germline ends. CDR3 loop: CSVEEGVRGGYTF. The CDR3 bases are TGCAGCGTTGAAGAGGGTGTACGTGGAGGCTACACCTTC. The whole variable domain, remainder taken from reference TRBV29-1 and TRBJ1-2, is SAVISQKPSRDICQRGTSLTIQCQVDSQVTMMFWYRQQPGQSLTLIATANQGSEATYESGFVIDKFPISRPNLTFSTLTVSNMSPEDSSIYLCSVEEGVRGGYTFGSGTRLTVV.

This chain connects TRBV5-8 to TRBJ2-1, with TRBD1 matching 9 bases. The CDR3 runs to 15 residues. V lost 4 bases to trimming and J lost 4 bases; unmatched junction nucleotides: 6. Germline V gives CDR1 SGHTS, CDR2 YDEGEE. The CDR3 reads CASSGPGQGYNEQFF. The CDR3 DNA is TGTGCCAGCAGCGGACCGGGACAGGGATACAATGAGCAGTTCTTC.

The V and J genes are TRBV5-1 and TRBJ2-7; TRBD1 matches 8 bases. The CDR3 length is 17 residues. With 0 bases clipped from V and 2 bases from J, the junction kept 10 bases outside the gene matches. CDR1 is SGHRS and CDR2 is YFSETQ in the germline V gene. In DNA form, the CDR3 reads TGCGCCAGCAGCTTGGGGGGGACAGGTGGAGGAACCTACGAGCAGTACTTC. Translating gives CASSLGGTGGGTYEQYF.

The chain combines TRBV7-2 with TRBJ1-2, with 10 bases aligning to TRBD1. Germline CDR1 and CDR2: SGHTA and FQGNSA. The junction had 3 bases not matched to a gene; V was cut back by 3 bases and J by 5 bases. The CDR3 is made up of 14 amino acids. The CDR3 region has the DNA TGTGCCAGCAGCTTGCAGGGACAGGGGTATGGCTACACCTTC. This gives the protein CASSLQGQGYGYTF.

This clonotype has a handful of counts. This clone may be a read error of a much larger clone one base away. V gene TRBV29-1 combines with J gene TRBJ2-1; 9 nucleotides align to TRBD1. The CDR3 has 13 amino acids. The J segment lost 10 bases and the V segment lost 2 bases, leaving 6 bases of the junction unmatched. Germline-derived CDR1 and CDR2 are SQVTM and ANQGSEA. CDR3 protein: CSVETDRGKEQFF. DNA for the CDR3: TGCAGCGTTGAAACGGACAGGGGCAAGGAGCAGTTCTTC.

This clonotype was recorded a few times. The V and J genes are TRBV9 and TRBJ2-1; perhaps TRBD2 as D (5 bases). The CDR3 is made up of 15 amino acids. The germline V gene encodes CDR1 SGDLS and CDR2 YYNGEE. The germline V and J ends were trimmed by 3 bases and 6 bases, with 16 bases remaining between them. The CDR3 DNA reads as TGTGCCAGCAGCGCGAACTTACTAGAACCCAATGAGCAGTTCTTC. Translated, it gives CASSANLLEPNEQFF.

The V and J genes are TRBV6-5 and TRBJ2-2; 9 nucleotides line up with TRBD1. Germline V gives CDR1 MNHEY, CDR2 SVGAGI. CDR3 length equals 15 residues. With V trimmed by 6 bases and J by 5 bases, 7 bases remained unmatched. CDR3 protein: CASSRDRVWTGELFF. DNA for the CDR3: TGTGCCAGCAGCCGGGACAGGGTGTGGACCGGGGAGCTGTTTTTT.

The chain couples TRBV6-2 or TRBV6-3 to TRBJ1-1; D is ambiguous. In germline, CDR1 is MNHEY, CDR2 SVGEGT. The CDR3 is 12 residues long. Trimming removed 4 bases from V and 11 bases from J, with 14 bases in between. CDR3 in amino acids: CASSWSSGEAFF. The CDR3 nucleotides are TGTGCCAGCAGTTGGTCCAGTGGTGAGGCTTTCTTT.

The chain carries TRBV21-1 and TRBJ1-6; the table's D call, TRBD1, has no DNA check behind it. TRBV21-1 is a recognized pseudogene. This CDR3 has 16 amino acids. CDR3 residues: CASSKGTGEKNSPLHF. For the CDR3, the DNA is TGTGCCAGCAGCAAAGGGACAGGGGAAAAGAATTCACCCCTCCACTTT.